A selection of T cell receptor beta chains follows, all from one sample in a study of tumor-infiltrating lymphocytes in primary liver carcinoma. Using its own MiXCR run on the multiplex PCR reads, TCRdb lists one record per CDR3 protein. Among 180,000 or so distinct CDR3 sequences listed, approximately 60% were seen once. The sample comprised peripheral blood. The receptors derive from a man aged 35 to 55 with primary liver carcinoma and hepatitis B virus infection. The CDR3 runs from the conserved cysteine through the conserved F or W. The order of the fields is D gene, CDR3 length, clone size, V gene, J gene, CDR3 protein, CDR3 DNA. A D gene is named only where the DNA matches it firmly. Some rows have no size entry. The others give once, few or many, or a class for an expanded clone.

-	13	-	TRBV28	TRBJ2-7	CASLGTPTHEQYF	TGTGCCAGCCTCGGGACGCCTACCCACGAGCAGTACTTC
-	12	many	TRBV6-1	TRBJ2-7	CASSEAYYEQYF	TGTGCCAGCAGTGAAGCGTACTACGAGCAGTACTTC
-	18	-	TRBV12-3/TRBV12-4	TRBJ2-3	CASSAPGTHFPSTDTQYF	TGTGCCAGCAGCGCCCCCGGGACACATTTTCCCAGCACAGATACGCAGTATTTT
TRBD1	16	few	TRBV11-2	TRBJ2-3	CASSAGTDPFTDTQYF	TGTGCCAGCAGCGCCGGGACAGACCCTTTCACAGATACGCAGTATTTT
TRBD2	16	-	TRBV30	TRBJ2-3	CAWSLAGAVTGDTQYF	TGTGCCTGGTCCTTAGCGGGAGCTGTCACAGGAGATACGCAGTATTTT
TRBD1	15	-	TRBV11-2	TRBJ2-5	CANSPRDRSQETQYF	TGTGCTAACAGCCCCCGGGACAGGAGTCAAGAGACCCAGTACTTC
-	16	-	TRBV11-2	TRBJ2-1	CASNLYIVLAMGEQFF	TGTGCCAGCAACTTGTATATCGTACTAGCCATGGGTGAGCAGTTCTTT
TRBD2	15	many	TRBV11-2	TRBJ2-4	CASSLSSGNGNIQYF	TGTGCCAGCAGCTTATCTAGCGGGAACGGAAACATTCAGTACTTC
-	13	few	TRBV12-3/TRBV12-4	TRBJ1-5	CASSGQRNQPQHF	TGTGCCAGCAGTGGACAGCGCAATCAGCCCCAGCATTTT
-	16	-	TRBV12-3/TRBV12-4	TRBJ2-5	CASSFSIPYPGETQYF	TGTGCCAGCAGTTTCAGTATTCCTTACCCTGGGGAGACCCAGTACTTC
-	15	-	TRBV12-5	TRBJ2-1	CASAPTGGSYNGQFF	TGTGCTAGTGCCCCCACGGGGGGCTCCTACAATGGGCAGTTCTTC
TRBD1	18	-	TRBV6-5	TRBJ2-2	CASGYQGGDRAIPGELFF	TGTGCCAGCGGCTACCAAGGAGGGGACAGGGCTATACCCGGGGAGCTGTTTTTT
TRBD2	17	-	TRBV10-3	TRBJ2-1	CAISDPTSGRSSNEQFF	TGTGCCATCAGTGACCCTACTAGCGGGAGGTCCTCCAATGAGCAGTTCTTC
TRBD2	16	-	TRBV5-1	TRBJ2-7	CASSLGTSVHGGEQYF	TGCGCCAGCAGCCTCGGGACTAGTGTACACGGTGGCGAGCAGTACTTC
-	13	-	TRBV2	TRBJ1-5	CASSEEGSVPQHF	TGTGCCAGCAGTGAGGAGGGATCGGTGCCCCAGCATTTT
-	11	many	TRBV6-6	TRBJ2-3	CASSPRDTQYF	TGTGCCAGCAGCCCACGGGATACGCAGTATTTT
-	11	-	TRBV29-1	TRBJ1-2	CSVEDNYGYTF	TGCAGCGTTGAAGACAACTATGGCTACACCTTC
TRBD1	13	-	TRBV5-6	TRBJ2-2	CASSSGGPGELFF	TGTGCCAGCAGCTCAGGGGGTCCCGGGGAGCTGTTTTTT
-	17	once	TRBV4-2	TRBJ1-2	CASSQEGGPGLGGGYTF	TGTGCCAGCAGCCAAGAAGGGGGACCGGGACTGGGGGGTGGCTACACCTTC
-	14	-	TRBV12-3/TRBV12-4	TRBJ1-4	CASSLNLLGEKLFF	TGTGCCAGCAGTTTAAATCTCTTAGGGGAAAAACTGTTTTTT
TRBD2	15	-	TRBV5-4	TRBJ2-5	CASSLAGTSGETQYF	TGTGCCAGCAGCTTAGCCGGGACTAGCGGGGAGACCCAGTACTTC
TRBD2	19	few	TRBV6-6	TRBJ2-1	CASSYSIPWTSGRANEQFF	TGTGCCAGCAGTTACTCGATCCCCTGGACTAGCGGGAGGGCGAATGAGCAGTTCTTC
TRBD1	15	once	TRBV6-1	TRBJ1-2	CAYKGQGHSRNGYTF	TGTGCCTACAAGGGACAGGGCCATTCTAGGAATGGCTACACCTTC
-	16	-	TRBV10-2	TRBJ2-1	CASSDRGRGIEDEQFF	TGCGCCAGCAGTGATCGGGGCAGGGGAATTGAGGATGAGCAGTTCTTC
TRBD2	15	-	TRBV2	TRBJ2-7	CASSEWSGRASEQYF	TGTGCCAGCAGTGAATGGTCCGGGAGGGCCTCGGAGCAGTACTTC
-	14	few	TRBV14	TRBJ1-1	CASSQRLMNTEAFF	TGTGCCAGCAGCCAACGTTTGATGAACACTGAAGCTTTCTTT
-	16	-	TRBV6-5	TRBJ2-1	CASSYPGGCGPNEQFF	TGTGCCAGCAGTTACCCTGGTGGGTGTGGGCCCAATGAGCAGTTCTTC
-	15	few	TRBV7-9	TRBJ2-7	CASSLEAGPSYEQYF	TGTGCCAGCAGCTTAGAGGCAGGGCCGTCCTACGAGCAGTACTTC
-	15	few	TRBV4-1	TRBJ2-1	CASSQYGSSYNEQFF	TGCGCCAGCAGCCAGTACGGGTCTTCCTACAATGAGCAGTTCTTC